This TCR beta chain was sequenced in a study of cytomegalovirus exposure and HLA in healthy donors. Points from the study as a whole: When analyzed later, the rates of TCR association showed variation by HLA locus, with DRB1 the most and HLA-C the fewest.

Amplification used 60 Vbeta primers and 13 Jbeta primers. Clones were read by immunoSEQ multiplex PCR, and TCRdb kept only the in-frame ones, dropping some. The table includes some 130,000 clones, 55% to 80% detected once. Worth noting for this clone: Its target is unknown.

The CDR3 covers 15 residues. The junction had 2 bases not matched to a gene; V was cut back by 0 bases and J by 0 bases. Germline V gene sequence: CDR1 SGHRS, CDR2 YFSETQ. The source material was PBMCs. The TCR comes from a woman between 35 and 50 years old in good health and CMV-seronegative. The V gene is TRBV5-1, the J gene TRBJ1-1; 7 bases are a match to TRBD1. CDR3 amino acids: CASSLVGQLNTEAFF. The CDR3 DNA sequence: TGCGCCAGCAGCTTGGTGGGACAGCTGAACACTGAAGCTTTCTTT.